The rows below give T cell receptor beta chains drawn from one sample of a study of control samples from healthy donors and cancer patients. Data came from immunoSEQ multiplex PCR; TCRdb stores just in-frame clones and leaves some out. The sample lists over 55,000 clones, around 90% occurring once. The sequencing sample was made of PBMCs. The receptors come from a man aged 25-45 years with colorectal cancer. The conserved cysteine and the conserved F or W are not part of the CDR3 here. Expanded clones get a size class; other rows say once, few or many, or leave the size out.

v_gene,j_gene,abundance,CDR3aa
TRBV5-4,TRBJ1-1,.,ASSLEIGSGTEAF
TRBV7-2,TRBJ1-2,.,ASSPTGVPGYT
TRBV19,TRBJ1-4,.,ASSEGSTNEKLF
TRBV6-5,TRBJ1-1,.,ASREGAGYEAF
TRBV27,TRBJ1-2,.,ASSPSGQERANYGYT
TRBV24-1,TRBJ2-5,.,ATSDLQQGQETQY
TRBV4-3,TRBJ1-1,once,ASSQEIIGTGARTEAF
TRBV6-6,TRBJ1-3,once,ASSYELGSGNTIY
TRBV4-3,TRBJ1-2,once,ASSQDFGGTYGYT
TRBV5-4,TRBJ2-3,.,ASSLRQGADTQY
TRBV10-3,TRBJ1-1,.,AISVGDSLNTEAF
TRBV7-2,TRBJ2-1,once,ASALSPGRDEQF
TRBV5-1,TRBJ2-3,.,ASSLEGSDTQY
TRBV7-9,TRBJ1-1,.,ASSLEESRRLLANTEAF
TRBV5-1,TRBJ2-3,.,ASSPGTRASSTDTQY
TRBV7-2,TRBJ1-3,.,ASSPLSSGGTGNTIY
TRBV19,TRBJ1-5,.,ASSPFDRANQPQH
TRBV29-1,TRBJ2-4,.,SVQQGRRQY
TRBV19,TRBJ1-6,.,ASSLSSSFFGYTISPLH
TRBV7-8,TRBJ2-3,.,ASSSLGDTQY
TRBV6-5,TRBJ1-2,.,ASSYSSGGGLGYT
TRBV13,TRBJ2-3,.,ASSPTTGAITDTQY
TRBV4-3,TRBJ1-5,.,ASSPGHRQNNQPQH
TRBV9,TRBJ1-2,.,ASSVGRGTVYGYT
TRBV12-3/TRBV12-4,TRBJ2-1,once,ASSWTANNEQF
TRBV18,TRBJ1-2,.,ASSPWDRGDGYT
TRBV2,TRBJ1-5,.,ASSEGFGRGVGQPQH
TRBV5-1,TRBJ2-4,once,ASSPLGVAKNIQY
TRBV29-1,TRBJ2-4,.,SAGRTAKNIQY
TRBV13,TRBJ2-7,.,ASSYAQGGTGLIEQY
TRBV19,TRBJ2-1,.,ASSSRDSYNEQF
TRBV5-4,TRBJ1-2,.,ASSLVGVIYGYT
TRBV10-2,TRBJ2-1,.,ASSEIDRGNEQF
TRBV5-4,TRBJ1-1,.,ASKADRGPSEAF
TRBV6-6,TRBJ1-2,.,ASSYSPDGDYGYT
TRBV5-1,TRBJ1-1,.,ASSSTTIRTEAF
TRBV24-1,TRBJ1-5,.,ATSAATGGSNQPQH
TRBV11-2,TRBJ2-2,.,ASSPSRGRTGELF
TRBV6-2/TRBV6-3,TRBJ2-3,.,ASSYSTGETDTQY
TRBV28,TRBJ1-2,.,ASSFGGRVDYGYT
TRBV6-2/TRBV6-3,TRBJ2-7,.,ASSYSEWDRVYEQY
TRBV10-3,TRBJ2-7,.,AISESGDYEQY
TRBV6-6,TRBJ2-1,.,ATRGRGRGLGNEQF
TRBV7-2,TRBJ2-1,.,ASSPTQLAGGYNEQF
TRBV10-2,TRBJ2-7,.,ASSDWGSSYEQY
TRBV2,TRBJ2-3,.,ASSRPIGSTDTQY